This T cell receptor (beta chain) was sequenced during a study of blood T cell repertoires in COVID-19. Clones were sequenced by immunoSEQ multiplex PCR, and TCRdb holds only the in-frame ones, with some missing. The table records 250,000 or so clones, 70% to 85% of them present only once. This clone was found a few times. Trimming took 5 bases from V and 3 from J, leaving 24 bases between them. Germline lookup yields CDR1 SGHVS and CDR2 FNYEAQ. The CDR3 has 18 residues. This TCR was recovered from a man aged 55 to 70 who had recovered from COVID-19. Material: PBMCs or T cells enriched from blood (not recorded which). The chain couples TRBV7-6 to TRBJ2-3; D is perhaps TRBD2 (7 bases). The CDR3 reads CASSTEPLWGGRTDTQYF. CDR3 DNA sequence: TGTGCCAGCAGCACAGAACCACTCTGGGGGGGGCGTACAGATACGCAGTATTTT. Complete variable domain (other parts from reference TRBV7-6 and TRBJ2-3): GAGVSQSPRYKVTKRGQDVALRCDPISGHVSLYWYRQALGQGPEFLTYFNYEAQQDKSGLPNDRFSAERPEGSISTLTIQRTEQRDSAMYRCASSTEPLWGGRTDTQYFGPGTRLTVL.